A single sample gave rise to the 11 T cell receptor beta chains below, sequenced in a study of blood T cell repertoires in COVID-19 (dated by TCRdb to 2020 to 2022). The protocol used for the library was the immunoSEQ multiplex PCR assay. In its TCRdb copy, this immuneACCESS table keeps in-frame sequences only and misses some clones. Where compared with another copy, unresolved V genes explain less than half of these, and the others have no known cause. This sample holds more than 90,000 clones; 87% were observed only once. Together, the top ten hold 7.7% of the sample. Sequenced material: peripheral blood. The receptor set was obtained from a human donor in a cohort sampled during active COVID-19.

The chain links TRBV6-5 to TRBJ2-3; D gene ambiguous. In germline, CDR1 is MNHEY, CDR2 SVGAGI. The CDR3 runs to 14 residues. The V end lost 7 bases, the J end lost 0 bases, and 11 bases lay between the germline ends. This CDR3 is CASTLASSTDTQYF. The DNA of the CDR3 is TGTGCCAGCACCTTGGCTTCTAGCACAGATACGCAGTATTTT.

This chain joins TRBV10-1 and TRBJ2-2, with D possibly matching TRBD2 (5 bases). Per the germline V gene, CDR1 is WNHNN and CDR2 is SYGVQD (reference sequence). CDR3 size: 15 residues. Between the trimmed V and J ends, which lost 2 bases and 3 bases, there was a span of 10 bases. Written as DNA, the CDR3 is TGCGCCAGCAGTGAGAGGACTGATTACACCGGGGAGCTGTTTTTT. Translating gives CASSERTDYTGELFF.

The V call is TRBV24-1, the J call TRBJ1-2; D not certain. Germline V CDR1 and CDR2: KGHDR, SFDVKD. V lost 8 bases to trimming and J lost 1 base, with 4 bases between them. This CDR3 spans 11 amino acids. CDR3 residues: CATNSNYGYTF. The CDR3, as DNA: TGTGCCACCAACAGTAACTATGGCTACACCTTC.

The CDR3 spells CASSITNRQGRDYGYTF. CDR3 in DNA: TGTGCCAGCAGTATAACCAATCGACAGGGGCGAGACTATGGCTACACCTTC. The rearrangement joins TRBV6-2 or TRBV6-3 to TRBJ1-2; 8 positions agree with TRBD1. V shed 5 bases, J shed 3 bases, and the junction held 14 bases outside the gene matches. CDR1 and CDR2 (germline): MNHEY, SVGEGT. This CDR3 spans 17 amino acids.

The chain couples TRBV5-6 to TRBJ1-1; 11 nucleotides agree with TRBD1. The CDR3 is 15 amino acids. Germline values: CDR1 SGHDT, CDR2 YYEEEE. V gave up 4 bases and J gave up 5 bases; unmatched junction bases: 7. CDR3 nucleotides: TGTGCCAGCAGCATTAAGGACAGGGGGCCAACTGAAGCTTTCTTT. Protein sequence: CASSIKDRGPTEAFF. The whole variable domain, filled in from reference TRBV5-6 and TRBJ1-1, reads DAGVTQSPTHLIKTRGQQVTLRCSPKSGHDTVSWYQQALGQGPQFIFQYYEEEERQRGNFPDRFSGHQFPNYSSELNVNALLLGDSALYLCASSIKDRGPTEAFFGQGTRLTVV.

The chain uses TRBV7-2 and TRBJ2-1; D may be TRBD2 (7 bases). With 1 base removed from V and 10 bases from J, the gap between germline ends came to 26 bases. The V gene's germline CDR1 is SGHTA and CDR2 FQGNSA. CDR3 length: 18 amino acids. The CDR3 loop is CASSLGGVAGASFEEQFF. In DNA form, the CDR3 reads TGTGCCAGCAGCTTAGGAGGTGTGGCGGGGGCCTCCTTTGAAGAGCAGTTCTTC.

This clone was observed a few times. The chain carries TRBV19 and TRBJ1-5, with TRBD1 matching 9 bases. There are 16 residues in the CDR3. The V segment lost 3 bases and the J segment 2 bases; nucleotides outside the gene matches: 5. Germline values: CDR1 LNHDA, CDR2 SQIVND (reference sequence). The CDR3 DNA sequence: TGTGCCAGTAGTATGTGGACAGGGGAAGGCAATCAGCCCCAGCATTTT. Translating gives CASSMWTGEGNQPQHF.

The chain uses TRBV9 and TRBJ2-7, with D unclear. The CDR3 totals 13 residues. V was shortened by 0 bases and J by 1 base, with 5 bases between the two germline ends. From germline, CDR1 is SGDLS and CDR2 YYNGEE. The CDR3 is CASSVAGSYEQYF. CDR3 coding DNA: TGTGCCAGCAGCGTAGCGGGTTCCTACGAGCAGTACTTC.

The chain links TRBV7-3 to TRBJ2-1; 8 bases are a match to TRBD2. The junction had 3 bases not matched to a gene; V was cut back by 2 bases and J by 6 bases. This CDR3 is 14 amino acids long. The germline CDR1 and CDR2 sequences are SGHTA and FQGTGA. The CDR3: CASSLAGGPNEQFF. Written as DNA, the CDR3 is TGTGCCAGCAGCTTAGCGGGGGGCCCCAATGAGCAGTTCTTC.

The chain links TRBV9 to TRBJ2-1, with a weak D call TRBD2 (5 bases). CDR1 SGDLS and CDR2 YYNGEE come from the germline V gene. This CDR3 has 16 amino acids. V was shortened by 0 bases and J by 2 bases, with 12 bases between the two germline ends. As DNA, the CDR3 is TGTGCCAGCAGCGTAGAGTACGGGATCGCCTACAATGAGCAGTTCTTC. Its translation is CASSVEYGIAYNEQFF. The variable domain in full, completed from reference TRBV9 and TRBJ2-1, reads DSGVTQTPKHLITATGQRVTLRCSPRSGDLSVYWYQQSLDQGLQFLIQYYNGEERAKGNILERFSAQQFPDLHSELNLSSLELGDSALYFCASSVEYGIAYNEQFFGPGTRLTVL.

The chain employs TRBV24-1 and TRBJ2-2; 9 bases align to TRBD2. The germline gives CDR1 KGHDR, CDR2 SFDVKD. This CDR3 region has 17 residues. V was clipped by 3 bases and J by 7 bases; unmatched bases: 11. The CDR3 coding sequence is TGTGCCACCAGTGATCCCGGCCCTAGCGGGAAAATCGGGGAGCTGTTTTTT. Translation: CATSDPGPSGKIGELFF.